The next 5 T cell receptor beta chains were all read from a single sample in a study of T cell changes during pregnancy in multiple sclerosis. TCRdb's copy holds only in-frame clones and misses some; the assay was immunoSEQ multiplex PCR. The sample lists tens of thousands of clones; just under 90% were seen once. Sequences were derived from peripheral blood, sampled in the first trimester of pregnancy. The receptors were gathered from a female donor in good health, enrolled as a control in a pregnancy study.

This clone was seen a handful of times. The chain combines TRBV7-2 with TRBJ2-7, with a possible D match to TRBD1 (5 bases). The CDR3 is made up of 13 amino acids. V was shortened by 2 bases and J by 5 bases, with 10 bases between the two germline ends. Germline assignment: CDR1 SGHTA and CDR2 FQGNSA. CDR3 loop: CASSLHQGNEQYF. The CDR3 bases are TGTGCCAGCAGCTTACATCAGGGTAACGAGCAGTACTTC.

CDR3 residues: CASSPHQNTEAFF. CDR3 in DNA: TGTGCCAGCAGCCCCCATCAGAACACTGAAGCTTTCTTT. The V gene is TRBV7-2, the J gene TRBJ1-1; no reliable D call. Germline lookup yields CDR1 SGHTA and CDR2 FQGNSA. V was cut by 5 bases and J by 1 base, with 8 bases left in between. The CDR3 consists of 13 residues.

V and J are TRBV5-1 and TRBJ2-7; weak D call: TRBD1 (6 bases). V lost 5 bases and J lost 1, with 19 bases in between. CDR1 and CDR2 from the germline V gene are SGHRS and YFSETQ. The CDR3 length is 16 residues. CDR3 sequence (DNA): TGCGCCAGCAGTCGAATAACCGGGACAAGTTCCTACGAGCAGTACTTC. It encodes CASSRITGTSSYEQYF. The full variable domain, in which reference TRBV5-1 and TRBJ2-7 provide the parts outside the CDR3, is KAGVTQTPRYLIKTRGQQVTLSCSPISGHRSVSWYQQTPGQGLQFLFEYFSETQRNKGNFPGRFSGRQFSNSRSEMNVSTLELGDSALYLCASSRITGTSSYEQYFGPGTRLTVT.

The chain carries TRBV19 and TRBJ1-5, with TRBD1 matching 9 bases. CDR1 and CDR2 from the germline V gene are LNHDA and SQIVND (reference sequence). There are 13 residues in the CDR3. J was trimmed by 5 bases and V by 5 bases; bases with no gene match: 1. In DNA form, the CDR3 reads TGTGCCAGTAGTGGGGACAGGGATCAGCCCCAGCATTTT. Residues: CASSGDRDQPQHF. The full variable domain, completed using reference TRBV19 and TRBJ1-5, is DGGITQSPKYLFRKEGQNVTLSCEQNLNHDAMYWYRQDPGQGLRLIYYSQIVNDFQKGDIAEGYSVSREKKESFPLTVTSAQKNPTAFYLCASSGDRDQPQHFGDGTRLSIL.

This sequence joins TRBV7-9 and TRBJ2-5; unclear D gene. Germline lookup yields CDR1 SEHNR and CDR2 FQNEAQ (reference sequence). This CDR3 spans 14 amino acids. Trimming pared 5 bases from V and 5 bases from J, leaving 15 bases between. Here the CDR3 DNA reads TGTGCCAGCAGCGACCGAGGTCGGGTGGAGACCCAGTACTTC. Amino acids: CASSDRGRVETQYF. Variable domain in full (rest from reference TRBV7-9 and TRBJ2-5): DTGVSQNPRHKITKRGQNVTFRCDPISEHNRLYWYRQTLGQGPEFLTYFQNEAQLEKSRLLSDRFSAERPKGSFSTLEIQRTEQGDSAMYLCASSDRGRVETQYFGPGTRLLVL.